This T cell receptor (beta chain) was documented in a study of cytomegalovirus exposure and HLA in healthy donors. Study-level information: Researchers found that less than 90% of a few hundred genotyped donors fell within the Caucasian-associated ancestry cluster. Study-level findings and limits: A missense DCLRE1C variant was associated with V- and J-gene trimming of TCR beta chains in a later analysis, and an independent cohort replicated the association. It was reported that the classifier diagnosed cytomegalovirus status with high specificity and sensitivity in both the original and validation cohorts.

It was with 60 Vbeta and 13 Jbeta primers that the PCR ran. Data came from immunoSEQ multiplex PCR; TCRdb stores just in-frame clones and leaves some out. The sample yields 140,000 to 150,000 clones, 75% seen once. The V gene end was trimmed by 1 base and the J gene end by 1 base; junction bases not matched to a gene: 3. Germline CDR1 reads LGHNA; CDR2 reads YNFKEQ. The CDR3 runs to 15 residues. Notes on this clone: The antigen is undetermined.

The chain recombines TRBV4-2 with TRBJ2-7, with 8 bases that match TRBD1. This TCR was sampled from a young man in good health and CMV-seronegative. Sequencing was carried out using PBMCs. The chain's CDR3 is CASSQGTGRSYEQYF. In DNA, the CDR3 is TGTGCCAGCAGCCAAGGGACAGGGAGGTCCTACGAGCAGTACTTC.